This TCR beta chain was captured by sequencing in a study of T cells after yellow fever vaccination. Study-level points and caveats: Re-detected after boosting: most primary clones, 96% of CD4 and roughly 88% of CD8. It was a weaker secondary response, yet one that peaked faster, at day 5 versus 15.

The CDR3 spans 12 residues. V dropped 3 bases and J dropped 5 bases, with 5 bases sitting between them. Germline V lookup: CDR1 MNHEY, CDR2 SMNVEV (reference sequence). TCRdb analysed the 5' RACE reads with MiXCR anew, one entry per CDR3 protein. The sample yields just under 600,000 distinct CDR3 sequences, approximately 13% seen once. As concerns this clonotype: No antigen is known for it.

The rearrangement joins TRBV27 to TRBJ1-5, with D unresolved. This clonotype was obtained from a man younger than 40 who received the YFV17D yellow fever vaccine. Material: PBMCs, obtained on the day of the yellow fever booster vaccination. The DNA for the CDR3 is TGTGCCAGCAGTTTCACCGATCAGCCCCAGCATTTT. Translating it yields CASSFTDQPQHF.